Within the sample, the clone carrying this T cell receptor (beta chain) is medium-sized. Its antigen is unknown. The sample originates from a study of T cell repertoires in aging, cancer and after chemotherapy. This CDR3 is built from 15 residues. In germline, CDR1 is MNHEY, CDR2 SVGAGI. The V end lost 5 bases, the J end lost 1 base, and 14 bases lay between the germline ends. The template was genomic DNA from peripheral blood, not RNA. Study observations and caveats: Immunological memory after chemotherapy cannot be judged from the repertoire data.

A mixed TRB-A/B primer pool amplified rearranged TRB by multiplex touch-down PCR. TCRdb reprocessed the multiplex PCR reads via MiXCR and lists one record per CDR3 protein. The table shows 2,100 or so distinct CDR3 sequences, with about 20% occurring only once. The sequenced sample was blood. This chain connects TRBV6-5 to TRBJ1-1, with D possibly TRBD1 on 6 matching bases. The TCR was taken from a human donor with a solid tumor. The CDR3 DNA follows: TGTGCCAGCAGTCCCCACGGGGGCGCGAACACTGAAGCTTTCTTT. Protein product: CASSPHGGANTEAFF.